This entry concerns a single TCR beta chain. Its specific antigen is unknown. Per-base qualities were not stored, and no clone one base away is much larger. These data originate in a study of shared clonotypes between healthy human individuals (dated by TCRdb to about 2020). Some background on the complete study: The cohort included a few men and a couple of women between 18 and 49 years of age. For each donor, CD4 naive and CD4 memory were each given three plates, CD8 naive was given two plates, and CD8 memory was given one plate. To estimate repertoire size and how much clonotype sharing occurs between individuals, the study deeply sequenced the blood TCR repertoires of roughly 5 healthy adults. Different laboratories and diverse techniques were used to prepare libraries and sequence TCR repertoires, to increase sequencing depth and limit assay-specific biases. Per donor, leukapheresis produced somewhere between about 0.94 and 10 billion PBMCs.

CDR1 and CDR2, per the germline V gene (reference sequence), are GTSNPN and SVGIG. Taken from cysteine to phenylalanine, the CDR3 has 15 residues. Here the CDR3 DNA is all that survives: 45 bases in frame from base 1. Trimming leaves V shorter by 5 bases and J shorter by 2 bases, with the junction holding 5 bases beyond the gene matches. Beyond this particular receptor, the publication reports: Higher generation probabilities were observed for clonotypes shared by all four sorted-subset donors than for non-shared clonotypes. Pairwise subsampling indicated that sequencing depth was expected to affect the degree of clonotype sharing among donors. Sampling was restricted to blood, and TCR repertoires in tissue are likely to differ from TCR repertoires in blood. Larger estimated clonotype richness was generally found for naive subsets than for memory subsets. Because the study included only a small number of donors, the genetic and exposure-history diversity represented was limited. Even with the large sequencing depth, rarefaction of the sorted-subset datasets indicated that sequencing was incomplete. Across a few donors, about 4.5% of naive CD4, around 3.5% of naive CD8, around 2.5% of memory CD4, and about 0.44% of memory CD8 clonotypes were shared.

Donors were healthy HIV-negative adults with no recently reported acute infections or vaccinations. All donors were Caucasian adults living in Nashville, Tennessee, USA. CD4+ T cells were enriched by magnetic negative selection; naive cells were then positively selected on CD45RA, and the negative fraction formed the memory subset. Blood was collected by leukapheresis, and PBMCs were isolated by Ficoll-Histopaque density gradient centrifugation and then cryopreserved in liquid nitrogen vapor phase. Analytical flow cytometry was used to check the purity and quantity of each magnetically sorted T cell population. From each sorted fraction, genomic DNA was isolated and quantified by UV absorbance on a Nanodrop 2000c. TCR CDR3 regions were amplified from genomic DNA by multiplex PCR using the deep immunoSEQ assay. Extracted genomic DNA from each cell subset was spread evenly across all wells of several immunoSEQ 96-well plates, with each plate serving as a replicate. For sorted subsets, roughly 200 ng of genomic DNA, equivalent to 25,000 to 30,000 T cell genomes, went into each replicate PCR. The purified libraries were quantified using a Qubit 3.0 fluorometer, sized with a Bioanalyzer 2100, and then quantified again using the KAPA Library Quantification kit. Each immunoSEQ 96-well plate was sequenced on its own single-read 150-cycle Illumina NextSeq 550 flow cell. Per the authors' processing: Because the immunoSEQ output included only junctional sequences and no quality scores, the filtering could not be the same as the filtering used for full-length reads. To assign V/J genes and CDR3, sequences were annotated against IMGT germline references using PyIR, a Python wrapper for IgBLAST v1.9. Any read was removed if the V/J assignment was weak (E-value above 1e-6), the CDR3 was missing, or the read contained stop codons, out-of-frame junctions, or ambiguous translated residues. V3J clonotypes were defined as sequences sharing an identical inferred V gene, J gene, and CDR3 amino acid sequence. Percentage overlap between repertoires was calculated by dividing the number of shared unique clonotypes by the size of the smaller repertoire. Repertoire richness was assessed with RTK rarefaction, the Chao1 estimator, and Recon v2.1 estimates of unobserved clonotypes. Generation probabilities for all TCRbeta clonotypes obtained by the gDNA method from a few donors were computed using OLGA. Sourced from immuneACCESS, this table was stored by TCRdb with only in-frame sequences that have V and J called. A share of the clones is absent; for the studies checked, an unresolved V gene accounts for under half, and the remainder has no known explanation. Clone size and the V and J calls come from that table; the DNA yielded D and trimming. The sample has a few hundred thousand clones on record, 65% of them singletons. The ten largest clones add up to 8.5% to 14% of the sample.

This chain joins TRBV30 to TRBJ2-1; 11 of the junction bases match TRBD2. Sequenced sample: memory CD4+ T cells sorted from blood. Explained via the paper, the cell subset or site label denotes: CD45RA-negative fraction. The source is a man under 40 in good health. The nucleotide sequence reads TGTGCCTGGCACCGGGGACTAGCGGCCTACAATGAGCAGTTCTTC. It translates to CAWHRGLAAYNEQFF.